Presented here are 6 T cell receptor beta chains from one specimen sequenced in a study of CD8+ T cells in alopecia areata. RNA, once extracted, was reverse transcribed into cDNA for use as the sequencing template. The protocol was immunoSEQ multiplex PCR, while the TCRdb copy is restricted to in-frame clones and leaves out a portion. The sample has fewer than 250,000 clones, 50% to 60% seen once. Described treatment: oral pan-JAK inhibitor, 5-10 mg twice daily. The sequenced sample was CD4+ T cells sorted from blood, obtained at week 4, from a patient treated with tofacitinib. All receptors come from a human donor with alopecia areata.

V gene TRBV27 combines with J gene TRBJ2-5; D is perhaps TRBD2 (5 bases). V was clipped by 2 bases and J by 7 bases, with 14 bases between them. Germline CDR1 and CDR2: MNHEY and SMNVEV (reference sequence). The CDR3 has 14 amino acids. CDR3 region: CASSLESGPGTQYF. CDR3 sequence (DNA): TGTGCCAGCAGTTTAGAGAGCGGTCCCGGGACCCAGTACTTC.

The chain couples TRBV27 to TRBJ1-1, with D perhaps matching TRBD1 (6 bases). V lost 5 bases and J lost 4, with 20 bases in between. Germline V gene data show CDR1 as MNHEY and CDR2 as SMNVEV (reference sequence). The CDR3 loop spans 16 amino acids. DNA of the CDR3: TGTGCCAGCAGTCCCCACCGCCGGGGGCTCCTCACTGAAGCTTTCTTT. Protein: CASSPHRRGLLTEAFF.

In the case of this clone: Different DNA sequences within this sample yield the same CDR3. J is TRBJ2-7 and V is TRBV29-1; weak D call: TRBD2 (6 bases). The CDR3 extends over 12 amino acids. Germline lookup yields CDR1 SQVTM and CDR2 ANQGSEA. V gave up 6 bases and J gave up 0 bases, with 9 bases separating them. The CDR3 DNA is TGCAGCGTAGTCGGGGGCTCCTACGAGCAGTACTTC. Its translation is CSVVGGSYEQYF.

The chain uses TRBV19 and TRBJ2-5; perhaps TRBD2 as D (5 bases). V shed 5 bases and J shed 5 bases, with 15 bases lying between them. Germline lookup yields CDR1 LNHDA and CDR2 SQIVND (reference sequence). The CDR3 is 14 residues long. CDR3 residues: CASSPTRGYETQYF. Written as DNA, the CDR3 is TGTGCCAGTAGTCCAACCCGAGGGTACGAGACCCAGTACTTC.

The rearrangement links TRBV6-6 to TRBJ2-7, with 9 bases aligning to TRBD1. CDR3 length equals 14 residues. With V trimmed by 5 bases and J by 5 bases, 7 bases remained unmatched. Germline CDR1 reads MNHNY; CDR2 reads SVGAGI (reference sequence). CDR3 sequence reads: CASSLGTGRDEQYF. CDR3 coding DNA: TGTGCCAGCAGTCTTGGGACAGGGAGAGACGAGCAGTACTTC.

The V gene is TRBV13, the J gene TRBJ2-1, with D unresolved. V shed 3 bases and J shed 8 bases, with 14 bases lying between them. The germline gives CDR1 PRHDT, CDR2 FYEKMQ (reference sequence). This CDR3 is 14 amino acids long. The CDR3 region has the DNA TGTGCCAGCAGCTTGGGCCCCGTGGCTTATGAGCAGTTCTTC. It specifies CASSLGPVAYEQFF.